This T cell receptor (beta chain) was found in a study of identical twins. In this sample, this clonotype turned up a few times. Its antigen is currently unknown. Regarding the study as a whole: Clonotypes of the beta chain that were abundant in cord blood carried fewer insertions (memory repertoires showed none).

TCRdb used MiXCR to reprocess the 5' RACE reads, holding one entry per CDR3 protein. The sample lists some 1,600,000 distinct CDR3 sequences, 25% to 35% occurring once. Material for sequencing was cord blood. The sequence derives from a newborn girl in good health.

As DNA, the CDR3 is TGTGCCAGTAGTTTCTACAGGGAGTCCCACGAGCAGTACTTC. Its protein product is CASSFYRESHEQYF. V is TRBV19 and J is TRBJ2-7; D perhaps matches TRBD1 (6 bases). V shed 5 bases and J shed 5 bases, with 16 bases lying between them. This CDR3 is built from 14 residues. Germline CDR1 LNHDA, CDR2 SQIVND (reference sequence).